This T cell receptor (beta chain) is from a study of vaccination and CD4 T cells after COVID-19. At the Johns Hopkins FTIC core, DNA taken from cultured CD4+ T cells was sequenced by way of the Oncomine TCR Beta short-read assay. From the PCR reads, TCRdb called clonotypes with MiXCR, one entry per CDR3 protein. Here the sample spans 8,000 or so distinct CDR3 sequences, roughly 36% being singletons. Sample treatment: approximately nine-day PBMC culture with coronavirus spike peptide pools or control peptides (ViraFEST assay). During the years 2011-2018, before the COVID-19 pandemic, the unexposed donor's CD4+ T cells were collected. The CDR3 spans 15 residues. CDR1 and CDR2 from the germline V gene are MNHEY and SVGEGT. V lost 2 bases and J lost 6; bases outside the gene matches: 8. This clonotype was recorded a few times. Its target is not known.

Material: CD4+ T cells from blood, cultured in vitro. The receptor was derived from a human donor in good health. The chain couples TRBV6-2 or TRBV6-3 to TRBJ1-1; 8 bases fit TRBD1. CDR3 nucleotides: TGTGCCAGCAGTTACCCGGACAGGGCCGGTTCTGAAGCTTTCTTT. This gives the protein CASSYPDRAGSEAFF.